The present T cell receptor beta chain was sequenced within a study of control samples from healthy donors and cancer patients. Method: immunoSEQ multiplex PCR; TCRdb's copy keeps in-frame clones and lacks some. Of 150,000 to 200,000 clones detected, about 94% appear once; the ten largest clones hold over 3.5%. V lost 6 bases to trimming and J lost 6 bases, with 11 bases between them. The CDR3 is 13 residues long. The sequence was collected from a woman aged 60 to 75 in good health. This rearrangement joins TRBV12-3 or TRBV12-4 to TRBJ2-2, with no clear D. The sequenced material came from blood. The CDR3 bases are TGTGCCAGCAGCCCCAATATGGCCGGGGAGCTGTTTTTT. Protein product: CASSPNMAGELFF.